What follows is one TCR beta chain and its context. Its target is unknown. The entry originates in a study of cytomegalovirus exposure and HLA in healthy donors. General observations from the study: The study listed under 200 cytomegalovirus-associated TCR beta chains. In the 120 or so validation repertoires, roughly 94% of cluster scores exceeded 0, per a later analysis.

Trimming stripped 4 bases from V and 6 bases from J, with 7 bases between. Germline V gene data show CDR1 as MNHNS and CDR2 as SASEGT. This CDR3 has 12 amino acids. The donors were members of the validation cohort comprising over a hundred subjects, separate from the approximately 630-subject first cohort. The table came from immunoSEQ multiplex PCR; TCRdb's copy has only in-frame clones and leaves some out. The table has 130,000 or so clones, approximately 87% seen once. The TCR comes from a woman between 25 and 40 years old in good health and CMV-seronegative. The chain is built from TRBV6-1 and TRBJ1-5; maybe TRBD1 (6 bases). The sample taken for sequencing was PBMCs. CDR3 sequence reads: CASSVGGQPQHF. The CDR3, as DNA: TGTGCCAGCAGTGTAGGGGGTCAGCCCCAGCATTTT.